The 31 T cell receptor beta chains in this list originate from one sample, sequenced in a study of blood T cell repertoires in COVID-19. Method: immunoSEQ multiplex PCR; TCRdb's copy keeps in-frame clones and lacks some. The table includes some 270,000 clones, over 80% detected once. Sequencing was done on a sample of PBMCs or T cells enriched from blood (not recorded which). The source is a woman in her 30s with acute COVID-19.

The CDR3 spells CASSLQQGGNTEAFF. The CDR3, as DNA: TGTGCCAGCAGTCTCCAACAGGGTGGGAACACTGAAGCTTTCTTT. The chain has TRBV6-5 and TRBJ1-1; the D gene is possibly TRBD1 (6 bases). This CDR3 spans 15 amino acids. Germline loops: CDR1 MNHEY, CDR2 SVGAGI. V was trimmed by 5 bases and J by 1 base, leaving 14 bases between them.

The chain recombines TRBV2 with TRBJ1-4; D ambiguous. V gave up 1 base and J gave up 6 bases, with 12 bases separating them. Germline V gene lookup returns CDR1 SNHLY and CDR2 FYNNEI. The CDR3 sequence is 15 residues long. CDR3: CASSEGRVGYEKLFF. CDR3 nucleotides: TGTGCCAGCAGTGAAGGTCGGGTTGGGTATGAAAAACTGTTTTTT.

This rearrangement joins TRBV4-1 to TRBJ2-3; 14 nucleotides line up with TRBD2. Losses at the gene ends were 0 bases for V and 4 bases for J; bases not matched to a gene: 6. CDR1 MGHRA and CDR2 YSYEKL come from the germline V gene. This CDR3 contains 18 residues. DNA of the CDR3: TGCGCCAGCAGCCAAGAGGGACTAGCGGGAGTGGTGGCAGATACGCAGTATTTT. Protein product: CASSQEGLAGVVADTQYF.

The rearrangement uses TRBV19 and TRBJ2-7; TRBD1 is a possible D gene (6 bases). V lost 1 base, J lost 4 bases, and 14 bases lay in between. Germline CDR1 and CDR2: LNHDA and SQIVND (reference sequence). This CDR3 region has 15 residues. CDR3 coding DNA: TGTGCCAGTAGTATAGTCGGCAGGGGAGCGTACGAGCAGTACTTC. This sequence encodes CASSIVGRGAYEQYF.

The V gene is TRBV27, the J gene TRBJ2-1; 8 bases line up with TRBD2. The length of the CDR3 is 13 residues. Germline-derived CDR1 and CDR2 are MNHEY and SMNVEV (reference sequence). V was pared by 5 bases and J by 9 bases, with 6 bases of the junction left unmatched. CDR3 sequence: CASSTGLAGEQFF. DNA of the CDR3: TGTGCCAGCAGTACCGGACTAGCTGGTGAGCAGTTCTTC.

This clone showed up just once. The chain links TRBV5-6 to TRBJ2-1; D might be TRBD1 (5 bases). V was cut by 0 bases and J by 0 bases, with 13 bases left in between. This CDR3 has 17 residues. CDR1 is SGHDT and CDR2 is YYEEEE in the germline V gene. The CDR3 loop is CASSLDVWTSSYNEQFF. In DNA, the CDR3 is TGTGCCAGCAGCTTGGATGTGTGGACAAGCTCCTACAATGAGCAGTTCTTC.

V and J are TRBV5-4 and TRBJ1-3; D remains ambiguous. This CDR3 comprises 15 residues. Per germline, CDR1 SGHNT and CDR2 YYREEE (reference sequence). The V end was cut by 3 bases, the J end by 4 bases, with 14 bases between. The DNA for the CDR3 is TGTGCCAGCAGCTCTCCCGGGTCGTTAGGAAACACCATATATTTT. This translates into CASSSPGSLGNTIYF.

V and J are TRBV19 and TRBJ1-5; 9 bases align to TRBD1. The V and J ends lost 6 bases and 1 base, in that order; junction bases with no gene match: 10. The CDR3 contains 17 residues. Germline loops: CDR1 LNHDA, CDR2 SQIVND (reference sequence). CDR3 DNA sequence: TGTGCCAGTAGACAGGGGGCTGGTTTATGGAGCAATCAGCCCCAGCATTTT. Its translation: CASRQGAGLWSNQPQHF. The full variable domain, in which reference TRBV19 and TRBJ1-5 provide the parts outside the CDR3, is DGGITQSPKYLFRKEGQNVTLSCEQNLNHDAMYWYRQDPGQGLRLIYYSQIVNDFQKGDIAEGYSVSREKKESFPLTVTSAQKNPTAFYLCASRQGAGLWSNQPQHFGDGTRLSIL.

J is TRBJ2-1 and V is TRBV13; 8 bases map to TRBD1. The germline V gene has CDR1 PRHDT and CDR2 FYEKMQ (reference sequence). Losses at the gene ends were 5 bases for V and 2 bases for J; bases not matched to a gene: 5. The CDR3 has 15 amino acids. The CDR3 here is CASSEGQGPYNEQFF. Written as DNA, the CDR3 is TGTGCCAGCAGCGAAGGACAGGGCCCCTACAATGAGCAGTTCTTC.

This sequence joins TRBV11-2 and TRBJ2-1; D possibly corresponds to TRBD1 (6 bases). CDR1 and CDR2 from the germline V gene are SGHAT and FQNNGV. CDR3 length: 18 amino acids. Trimming took 0 bases from V and 3 from J, leaving 18 bases between them. The CDR3 sequence is CASSLDVGQGFRYNEQFF. DNA for the CDR3: TGTGCCAGCAGCTTAGATGTGGGTCAGGGGTTCCGCTACAATGAGCAGTTCTTC.

The chain recombines TRBV9 with TRBJ2-3; a weak D match, TRBD2 (6 bases). V was cut by 4 bases and J by 1 base, with 16 bases left in between. CDR1 SGDLS and CDR2 YYNGEE come from the germline V gene. The CDR3 consists of 16 residues. CDR3 in amino acids: CASSLGTSLRTDTQYF. The CDR3 DNA sequence: TGTGCCAGCAGCCTAGGGACTTCCCTGCGCACAGATACGCAGTATTTT.

In this sample, this clone turned up once. This chain uses TRBV21-1 with TRBJ2-7; no check of the table's D call, TRBD1, against the DNA was made. TRBV21-1 is a listed pseudogene. This CDR3 contains 15 residues. The CDR3, as DNA: TGTGCCAGCAGCCTCCCATGTGGGACAGGGTGCGAGCAGTACTTC. Translated: CASSLPCGTGCEQYF.

This clone was observed a few times. CDR3 loop: CATRGGTSGNQPQHF. DNA of the CDR3: TGTGCCACCAGGGGGGGTACAAGCGGCAATCAGCCCCAGCATTTT. The V and J genes are TRBV27 and TRBJ1-5, with 7 bases identical to TRBD1. The CDR3 runs 15 residues. Germline assignment: CDR1 MNHEY and CDR2 SMNVEV (reference sequence). With V trimmed by 10 bases and J by 2 bases, 11 bases remained unmatched.

V gene TRBV3-1 (or the pseudogene TRBV3-2) combines with J gene TRBJ2-7; 9 bases are shared with TRBD2. The CDR3 extends over 13 amino acids. The V gene end was trimmed by 6 bases and the J gene end by 6 bases; junction bases not matched to a gene: 6. The germline gives CDR1 LGHDT, CDR2 YNNKEL (reference sequence). In DNA form, the CDR3 reads TGTGCCAGCAGGGCGGGACTAGCTGCCGAGCAGTACTTC. Its protein is CASRAGLAAEQYF.

In this sample, this clone turned up a few times. This chain uses TRBV24-1 with TRBJ2-3; TRBD1 matches at 11 bases. Per germline, CDR1 KGHDR and CDR2 SFDVKD. After removal of 8 bases from V and 2 bases from J, the junction contained 2 bases not matched to a gene. The CDR3 has 14 amino acids. Written as DNA, the CDR3 is TGTGCCACCAAGGACAGGGGGCTCACAGATACGCAGTATTTT. Encoded protein: CATKDRGLTDTQYF.

This clone showed up just once. J is TRBJ2-7 and V is TRBV7-2, with D possibly matching TRBD1 (6 bases). The V gene's germline CDR1 is SGHTA and CDR2 FQGNSA. V lost 1 base, J lost 0 bases, and 10 bases lay in between. This CDR3 contains 15 residues. The CDR3 coding sequence is TGTGCCAGCAGCTTAGGAACAGGGAGCTCCTACGAGCAGTACTTC. This translates into CASSLGTGSSYEQYF.

The genes are TRBV29-1 and TRBJ2-3, with 8 bases fitting TRBD2. J was trimmed by 4 bases and V by 7 bases; bases with no gene match: 10. Germline V CDR1 and CDR2: SQVTM, ANQGSEA. The CDR3 runs 14 residues. CDR3 protein: CSGGSGESSDTQYF. CDR3 nucleotides: TGCAGCGGGGGTAGCGGGGAGTCATCAGATACGCAGTATTTT.

This clone appeared a few times. The V and J genes are TRBV7-9 and TRBJ2-7, with D tentatively TRBD2 (5 bases). V shed 5 bases and J shed 1 base, with 12 bases lying between them. The CDR3 length is 14 residues. Looked up from germline, CDR1 is SEHNR and CDR2 is FQNEAQ (reference sequence). CDR3 DNA sequence: TGTGCCAGCAGCCCCGCCGGGATATCCTACGAGCAGTACTTC. Amino acid sequence: CASSPAGISYEQYF. Together with reference TRBV7-9 and TRBJ2-7, the CDR3 gives the full variable domain: DTGVSQNPRHKITKRGQNVTFRCDPISEHNRLYWYRQTLGQGPEFLTYFQNEAQLEKSRLLSDRFSAERPKGSFSTLEIQRTEQGDSAMYLCASSPAGISYEQYFGPGTRLTVT.

The chain is built from TRBV2 and TRBJ2-6; unclear D gene. Germline-derived CDR1 and CDR2 are SNHLY and FYNNEI. V was cut by 7 bases and J by 0 bases, with 10 bases left in between. CDR3 length: 15 amino acids. CDR3 nucleotide sequence: TGTGCCAGCACCCCAGAGGTCTCTGGGGCCAACGTCCTGACTTTC. Its translation is CASTPEVSGANVLTF.

This chain joins TRBV5-1 and TRBJ2-1, with 10 nucleotides matching TRBD2. V shed 3 bases and J 7 bases; nucleotides not matched to a gene: 10. Germline-derived CDR1 and CDR2 are SGHRS and YFSETQ. The CDR3 has 16 amino acids. The CDR3 spells CASSSRTSGGGNEQFF. CDR3 coding DNA: TGCGCCAGCAGCTCACGGACTAGCGGCGGTGGAAATGAGCAGTTCTTC.

V gene TRBV5-1 combines with J gene TRBJ1-1; 7 nucleotides line up with TRBD1. Per germline, CDR1 SGHRS and CDR2 YFSETQ. Trimming at V came to 0 bases and at J to 1 base, leaving 12 bases not matched to a gene. The CDR3 extends over 18 amino acids. Written as DNA, the CDR3 is TGCGCCAGCAGCTTGGCAGCGACCGGGACAGCTTCGAACACTGAAGCTTTCTTT. This sequence encodes CASSLAATGTASNTEAFF.

This chain joins TRBV19 and TRBJ2-3; the match to TRBD2 covers 8 bases. This CDR3 spans 15 amino acids. Germline lookup yields CDR1 LNHDA and CDR2 SQIVND (reference sequence). V shed 5 bases, J shed 3 bases, and the junction held 7 bases outside the gene matches. CDR3 loop: CASSQGAGGTDTQYF. CDR3 DNA sequence: TGTGCCAGTAGTCAGGGTGCGGGAGGAACAGATACGCAGTATTTT.

The V and J genes are TRBV28 and TRBJ2-2; 8 nucleotides match TRBD2. V was clipped by 2 bases and J by 7 bases; unmatched bases: 12. Looked up from germline, CDR1 is MDHEN and CDR2 is SYDVKM. CDR3 length equals 17 residues. The CDR3 nucleotides are TGTGCCAGCAGTTTAACCGGGACTAGGGGTTTCCTCGGGGAGCTGTTTTTT. As protein: CASSLTGTRGFLGELFF.

The chain links TRBV19 to TRBJ2-6; 9 nucleotides line up with TRBD2. Trimming at V came to 1 base and at J to 0 bases, leaving 4 bases not matched to a gene. Germline assignment: CDR1 LNHDA and CDR2 SQIVND (reference sequence). The CDR3 spans 18 residues. DNA of the CDR3: TGTGCCAGTAGTATAGCGAGCGGGAGGCTCTCTGGGGCCAACGTCCTGACTTTC. This sequence encodes CASSIASGRLSGANVLTF.

The J gene is TRBJ2-2, the V gene TRBV11-2, with 9 positions matching TRBD1. The CDR3 runs 16 residues. Germline CDR1 reads SGHAT; CDR2 reads FQNNGV. V lost 5 bases, J lost 2 bases, and 6 bases stayed unmatched. CDR3 in DNA: TGTGCCAGCAGCACCTACAGGGGGCGTAACACCGGGGAGCTGTTTTTT. It translates to CASSTYRGRNTGELFF.

The chain carries TRBV2 and TRBJ2-6; D possibly corresponds to TRBD2 (6 bases). The CDR3 spans 15 residues. The V end was cut by 10 bases, the J end by 4 bases, with 17 bases between. Germline lookup yields CDR1 SNHLY and CDR2 FYNNEI. The CDR3 loop is CATVTLASGANVLTF. Here the CDR3 DNA reads TGTGCCACCGTTACGCTAGCGTCAGGGGCCAACGTCCTGACTTTC.

This chain connects TRBV19 to TRBJ2-6; D ambiguous. The V gene's germline CDR1 is LNHDA and CDR2 SQIVND (reference sequence). The ends were cut back, 2 bases at V and 0 bases at J, with 11 bases in the middle. This CDR3 is 17 amino acids long. As DNA, the CDR3 is TGTGCCAGTAGTATAACAGCCTACCCCTCTGGGGCCAACGTCCTGACTTTC. Amino acid sequence: CASSITAYPSGANVLTF. Full variable domain (remainder filled in from reference TRBV19 and TRBJ2-6): DGGITQSPKYLFRKEGQNVTLSCEQNLNHDAMYWYRQDPGQGLRLIYYSQIVNDFQKGDIAEGYSVSREKKESFPLTVTSAQKNPTAFYLCASSITAYPSGANVLTFGAGSRLTVL.

With regard to this clone: Additional DNA sequences in this sample encode the identical CDR3. J is TRBJ1-2 and V is TRBV12-3 or TRBV12-4, with D tentatively TRBD1 (5 bases). The CDR3 runs 12 residues. V was clipped by 3 bases and J by 6 bases, with 8 bases between them. The CDR3 bases are TGTGCCAGCAGTTTTGGGGGGGATGGCTACACCTTC. It encodes CASSFGGDGYTF.

The genes are TRBV2 and TRBJ2-7; TRBD1 is a possible D gene (6 bases). The CDR3 has 12 residues. V dropped 8 bases and J dropped 2 bases, with 10 bases sitting between them. Germline V gives CDR1 SNHLY, CDR2 FYNNEI. The CDR3, as DNA: TGTGCCAGCGGAAGACAGGCCTACGAGCAGTACTTC. Translation gives CASGRQAYEQYF.

The rearrangement uses TRBV12-5 and TRBJ2-2, with a weak D call TRBD1 (6 bases). The V gene lost 0 bases and the J gene lost 2 bases, with 13 bases spanning the gap. CDR1 LGHNT and CDR2 FRNRAP come from the germline V gene. The CDR3 totals 17 residues. The CDR3 coding sequence is TGTGCTAGTGGTTTGGTAGTAGGGGGATTAAACACCGGGGAGCTGTTTTTT. Translation: CASGLVVGGLNTGELFF. Together with reference TRBV12-5 and TRBJ2-2, the CDR3 gives the full variable domain: DARVTQTPRHKVTEMGQEVTMRCQPILGHNTVFWYRQTMMQGLELLAYFRNRAPLDDSGMPKDRFSAEMPDATLATLKIQPSEPRDSAVYFCASGLVVGGLNTGELFFGEGSRLTVL.

The chain has TRBV4-2 and TRBJ1-1; 9 nucleotides match TRBD1. There are 15 residues in the CDR3. The germline gives CDR1 LGHNA, CDR2 YNFKEQ. Losses at the gene ends were 3 bases for V and 1 base for J; bases not matched to a gene: 3. CDR3 region: CASSQGQGTNTEAFF. The CDR3 bases are TGTGCCAGCAGCCAGGGACAGGGTACGAACACTGAAGCTTTCTTT.